This T cell receptor beta chain was recovered during a study of cytomegalovirus exposure and HLA in healthy donors. Study as a whole: A prior study identified 117 million unique TCR beta sequences from 200 million or so T cells.

Remarks on this clone: Its antigen is unidentified.

In the PCR, 60 Vbeta and 13 Jbeta primers were used. Assay used: immunoSEQ multiplex PCR; TCRdb lists only in-frame clones, some missing. Recorded for this sample: about 39,000 clones. The CDR3 has 16 amino acids. The germline V and J ends were trimmed by 10 bases and 5 bases, with 24 bases remaining between them. Germline V gives CDR1 SEHNR, CDR2 FQNEAQ (reference sequence). Regarding the study as a whole: With high specificity and sensitivity, the classifier reportedly diagnosed cytomegalovirus status. In a later analysis, TCR beta V- and J-gene trimming was associated with a missense DCLRE1C variant. A later analysis found common viral pathogens apparently linked to several of the most significant clusters.

This TCR came from a male donor in good health and CMV-seronegative. Input material: PBMCs. The rearrangement joins TRBV7-9 to TRBJ2-1; D perhaps matches TRBD1 (6 bases). The CDR3 loop reads CATPLEGHDYNNEQFF. In DNA form, the CDR3 reads TGTGCCACCCCGCTCGAGGGACACGATTATAACAATGAGCAGTTCTTC. Filled out from reference TRBV7-9 and TRBJ2-1, the complete variable domain reads DTGVSQNPRHKITKRGQNVTFRCDPISEHNRLYWYRQTLGQGPEFLTYFQNEAQLEKSRLLSDRFSAERPKGSFSTLEIQRTEQGDSAMYLCATPLEGHDYNNEQFFGPGTRLTVL.